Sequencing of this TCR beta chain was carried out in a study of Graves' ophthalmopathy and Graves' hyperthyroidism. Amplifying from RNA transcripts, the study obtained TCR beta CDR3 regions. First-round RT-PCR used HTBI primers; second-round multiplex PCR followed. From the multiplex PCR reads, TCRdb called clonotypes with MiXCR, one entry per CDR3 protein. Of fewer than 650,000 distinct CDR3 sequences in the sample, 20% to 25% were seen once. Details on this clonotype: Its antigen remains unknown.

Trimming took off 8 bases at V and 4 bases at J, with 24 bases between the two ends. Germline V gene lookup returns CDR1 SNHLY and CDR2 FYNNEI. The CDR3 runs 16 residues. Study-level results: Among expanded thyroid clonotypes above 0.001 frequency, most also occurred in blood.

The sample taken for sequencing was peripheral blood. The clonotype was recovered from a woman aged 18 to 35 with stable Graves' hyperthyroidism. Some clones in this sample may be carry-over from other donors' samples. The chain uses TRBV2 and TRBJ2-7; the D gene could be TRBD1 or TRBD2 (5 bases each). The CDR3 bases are TGTGCCAGCCTTACCAGACAGAGGACTTTCAGATACGAGCAGTACTTC. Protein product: CASLTRQRTFRYEQYF. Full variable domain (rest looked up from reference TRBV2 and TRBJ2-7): EPEVTQTPSHQVTQMGQEVILRCVPISNHLYFYWYRQILGQKVEFLVSFYNNEISEKSEIFDDQFSVERPDGSNFTLKIRSTKLEDSAMYFCASLTRQRTFRYEQYFGPGTRLTVT.